This TCR beta chain appears in the sequencing data of a study of blood T cell repertoires in COVID-19. In the study overall: Acute and convalescent COVID-19 specimens originated in the United States, Italy and Spain. In each case, the material was cDNA or gDNA derived from T cells, B-cell-depleted T cells, or PBMCs.

Per the original data handling: Scientists estimated how many nucleated cells there were by amplifying reference gene primers. The data were produced by immunoSEQ multiplex PCR, yet TCRdb's version contains in-frame clones alone and is incomplete. Clone size and the V and J calls come from that table; the DNA yielded D and trimming. The sample consists of around 170,000 clones, 65% to 90% of them appearing once. This CDR3 has 15 residues. J gave up 4 bases and V 1 base, and 5 bases lay outside the gene matches. Germline V lookup: CDR1 SGHNT, CDR2 YENEEA. The origin of this receptor is a man between 45 and 60 years old with active or convalescent COVID-19. This chain joins TRBV11-3 and TRBJ2-7; 9 bases line up with TRBD1. Source material: peripheral blood. In DNA form, the CDR3 reads TGTGCCAGCAGCTTAGGACCGGGACAGGGATACGAGCAGTACTTC. Translation: CASSLGPGQGYEQYF.